A single sample is the source of the 27 T cell receptor beta chains below, sequenced in a study of blood T cell repertoires in COVID-19. Clones were sequenced by immunoSEQ multiplex PCR, and TCRdb holds only the in-frame ones, with some missing. The table records 55,000 to 75,000 clones, 80% of them present only once. Sequencing input: peripheral blood. The receptor set was obtained from a man between 65 and 79 years old who had recovered from COVID-19.

The chain has TRBV18 and TRBJ2-7; D is perhaps TRBD1 (8 bases). The CDR3 length is 14 residues. The V and J ends lost 6 bases and 1 base respectively, with 13 bases between them. Germline loops: CDR1 KGHSH, CDR2 LQKENI. CDR3 residues: CASSSQGGSYEQYF. The CDR3 region has the DNA TGTGCCAGCTCCTCACAGGGGGGGTCCTACGAGCAGTACTTC. The full variable domain, completed using reference TRBV18 and TRBJ2-7, is NAGVMQNPRHLVRRRGQEARLRCSPMKGHSHVYWYRQLPEEGLKFMVYLQKENIIDESGMPKERFSAEFPKEGPSILRIQQVVRGDSAAYFCASSSQGGSYEQYFGPGTRLTVT.

The chain links TRBV19 to TRBJ1-2; the D is unclear. Germline values: CDR1 LNHDA, CDR2 SQIVND (reference sequence). The V gene lost 1 base and the J gene lost 4 bases, with 16 bases spanning the gap. The CDR3 runs to 16 residues. Here the CDR3 DNA reads TGTGCCAGTAGTATAGTTCCCAGGAACCTGCGCTATGGCTACACCTTC. This encodes CASSIVPRNLRYGYTF.

The V and J genes are TRBV27 and TRBJ2-5; D gene uncertain. The V gene lost 6 bases and the J gene lost 4 bases, with 6 bases spanning the gap. CDR3 length equals 11 residues. In germline, CDR1 is MNHEY, CDR2 SMNVEV (reference sequence). CDR3: CASRAGETQYF. CDR3 sequence (DNA): TGTGCCAGCAGGGCAGGAGAGACCCAGTACTTC.

The J gene is TRBJ2-3, the V gene TRBV18; D gene uncertain. The CDR3 totals 13 residues. The germline CDR1 and CDR2 sequences are KGHSH and LQKENI. V lost 3 bases, J lost 2 bases, and 6 bases lay in between. The CDR3 sequence: CASSPAVTDTQYF. As DNA, the CDR3 is TGTGCCAGCTCACCGGCAGTCACAGATACGCAGTATTTT. The variable domain in full, completed from reference TRBV18 and TRBJ2-3, reads NAGVMQNPRHLVRRRGQEARLRCSPMKGHSHVYWYRQLPEEGLKFMVYLQKENIIDESGMPKERFSAEFPKEGPSILRIQQVVRGDSAAYFCASSPAVTDTQYFGPGTRLTVL.

A single count supports this clone. The V and J genes are TRBV7-2 and TRBJ1-2, with no clear D. The germline V and J ends were trimmed by 4 bases and 5 bases, with 8 bases remaining between them. CDR1 is SGHTA, CDR2 FQGNSA, per germline. The CDR3 runs 12 residues. The DNA of the CDR3 is TGTGCCAGCAGCTACACAGTTTATGGCTACACCTTC. This gives the protein CASSYTVYGYTF. Variable domain in full (rest from reference TRBV7-2 and TRBJ1-2): GAGVSQSPSNKVTEKGKDVELRCDPISGHTALYWYRQSLGQGLEFLIYFQGNSAPDKSGLPSDRFSAERTGGSVSTLTIQRTQQEDSAVYLCASSYTVYGYTFGSGTRLTVV.

This chain connects TRBV30 to TRBJ2-7; maybe TRBD1 (7 bases). Germline V CDR1 and CDR2: GTSNPN, SVGIG (reference sequence). This CDR3 is built from 13 residues. The germline V and J ends were trimmed by 3 bases and 7 bases, with 16 bases remaining between them. CDR3: CAWSRTGGGEQYF. The CDR3 nucleotides read TGTGCCTGGAGCCGGACAGGCGGAGGGGAGCAGTACTTC.

The chain links TRBV5-6 to TRBJ1-1, with 7 bases identical to TRBD1. There are 15 residues in the CDR3. CDR1 is SGHDT, CDR2 YYEEEE, per germline. V gave up 3 bases and J gave up 2 bases; unmatched junction bases: 7. CDR3 DNA: TGTGCCAGCAGCTACTACAGGGGACTTAACACTGAAGCTTTCTTT. Protein sequence: CASSYYRGLNTEAFF.

With regard to this clone: At one end, the junction sequence differs from germline, possibly due to a read error. The gene calls are TRBV2 and TRBJ2-5; TRBD2 matches 10 bases. Germline V lookup: CDR1 SNHLY, CDR2 FYNNEI. The CDR3 runs 15 residues. The CDR3 DNA follows: TGTGCCAGCAGTGCCCTCGCTAGCGGGGGATTTGATCTGAACTTC. Its translation: CASSALASGGFDLNF.

With respect to this clone: Other DNA sequences in the sample encode the same CDR3. This sequence joins TRBV6-1 and TRBJ1-5; D is possibly TRBD1 (5 bases). This CDR3 is built from 13 residues. Germline CDR1 is MNHNS and CDR2 is SASEGT. V was pared by 0 bases and J by 7 bases, with 7 bases between. In nucleotides, the CDR3 is TGTGCCAGCAGTGAAGCTCAGGGACAGCCCCAGCATTTT. This codes for CASSEAQGQPQHF.

This clone was detected only a few times. The chain recombines TRBV18 with TRBJ1-1; 10 bases map to TRBD1. The V segment lost 4 bases and the J segment 2 bases; nucleotides outside the gene matches: 4. CDR3 length equals 15 residues. Germline V CDR1 and CDR2: KGHSH, LQKENI. CDR3 DNA sequence: TGTGCCAGCTCACTCGGACAGGGGGGCAACACTGAAGCTTTCTTT. Encoded protein: CASSLGQGGNTEAFF.

This clone came up once. V gene TRBV7-6 combines with J gene TRBJ2-1; TRBD1 might be the D (6 bases). The CDR3 covers 12 residues. CDR1 is SGHVS and CDR2 is FNYEAQ in the germline V gene. Trimming pared 3 bases from V and 8 bases from J, leaving 8 bases between. The CDR3 coding sequence is TGTGCCAGCAGCTTCACAGGGTATGAGCAGTTCTTC. Translating it yields CASSFTGYEQFF.

V usage is TRBV5-4 and J usage is TRBJ2-7; 11 positions match TRBD1. V lost 4 bases and J lost 7; bases outside the gene matches: 4. This CDR3 is 13 amino acids long. Germline CDR1 is SGHNT and CDR2 is YYREEE (reference sequence). Written as DNA, the CDR3 is TGTGCCAGCAGCCCGGACAGGGGGCGAGAGCAGTACTTC. Translating it yields CASSPDRGREQYF.

The CDR3 spells CASSLGTHGGTDTQYF. In nucleotides, the CDR3 is TGCGCCAGCAGCCTCGGTACCCACGGGGGCACAGATACGCAGTATTTT. The chain links TRBV4-1 to TRBJ2-3; D is perhaps TRBD2 (5 bases). Germline CDR1 reads MGHRA; CDR2 reads YSYEKL. There are 16 residues in the CDR3. V lost 4 bases, J lost 1 base, and 15 bases lay in between.

The J gene is TRBJ2-7, the V gene TRBV6-5; TRBD1 agrees at 12 bases. The germline V gene has CDR1 MNHEY and CDR2 SVGAGI. The CDR3 is 14 amino acids. V dropped 7 bases and J dropped 6; count of bases not matched to a gene: 7. CDR3 sequence: CASTPGTGGLEQYF. For the CDR3, the DNA is TGTGCCAGCACCCCCGGGACAGGGGGCCTCGAGCAGTACTTC.

This clone was observed a single time. The chain recombines TRBV24-1 with TRBJ2-2; D is undetermined. V was trimmed by 4 bases and J by 2 bases, leaving 4 bases between them. The CDR3 loop spans 13 amino acids. Germline values: CDR1 KGHDR, CDR2 SFDVKD. The DNA of the CDR3 is TGTGCCACCAGTGACACAAACACCGGGGAGCTGTTTTTT. It is translated as CATSDTNTGELFF.

The chain recombines TRBV7-8 with TRBJ2-5; a weak D match, TRBD2 (6 bases). Trimming took 4 bases from V and 1 from J, leaving 10 bases between them. The CDR3 has 14 amino acids. CDR1 is SGHVS and CDR2 is FQNEAQ in the germline V gene. The CDR3, as DNA: TGTGCCAGCAGCTCCCCGGGGGTCCAAGAGACCCAGTACTTC. Translating it yields CASSSPGVQETQYF.

V usage is TRBV12-3 or TRBV12-4 and J usage is TRBJ2-1; D might be TRBD1 (5 bases). The V end lost 10 bases, the J end lost 9 bases, and 19 bases lay between the germline ends. The CDR3 spans 13 residues. The CDR3 region has the DNA TGTGCCACCGCGTTTCAGGGCGATACTGAGCAGTTCTTC. This sequence encodes CATAFQGDTEQFF.

The genes are TRBV11-2 and TRBJ1-1, with D tentatively TRBD1 (6 bases). Trimming removed 7 bases at V and 5 bases at J, with 14 bases between. CDR3 length: 13 residues. The germline V gene encodes CDR1 SGHAT and CDR2 FQNNGV. The CDR3 is CASTLNRATEAFF. In DNA form, the CDR3 reads TGTGCCAGCACCCTAAACAGGGCTACTGAAGCTTTCTTT.

The chain joins TRBV6-5 to TRBJ2-2, with TRBD1 as a possible D gene (6 bases). CDR3 length: 14 residues. With 11 bases removed from V and 6 bases from J, the gap between germline ends came to 19 bases. Germline CDR1 and CDR2: MNHEY and SVGAGI. DNA of the CDR3: TGTGCCCTCAGCCCCTCCCAGGGGCCCGGGGAGCTGTTTTTT. Its translation is CALSPSQGPGELFF.

The J gene is TRBJ2-7, the V gene TRBV6-2 or TRBV6-3; possibly TRBD2 for D (5 bases). Germline V gene lookup returns CDR1 MNHEY and CDR2 SVGEGT. This CDR3 has 17 amino acids. Trimming pared 2 bases from V and 2 bases from J, leaving 19 bases between. The CDR3 DNA follows: TGTGCCAGCAGTTACCCCCCGGGGAGCAGAGCAGCCTACGAGCAGTACTTC. Its translation: CASSYPPGSRAAYEQYF.

This chain connects TRBV24-1 to TRBJ2-5; TRBD1 agrees at 9 bases. The CDR3 consists of 14 residues. CDR1 is KGHDR, CDR2 SFDVKD, per germline. J was trimmed by 4 bases and V by 5 bases; bases with no gene match: 4. CDR3 DNA: TGTGCCACCAGTGCGACAGGGGGATCAGAGACCCAGTACTTC. Its translation is CATSATGGSETQYF.

This chain joins TRBV11-2 and TRBJ2-1, with TRBD2 matching over 8 bases. The CDR3 is 17 residues long. Looked up from germline, CDR1 is SGHAT and CDR2 is FQNNGV. Trimming cost V 3 bases and J 2 bases; bases outside gene matches: 9. CDR3 DNA: TGTGCCAGCAGCTTTACCGGGACTAGAGTCACCTACAATGAGCAGTTCTTC. Its translation: CASSFTGTRVTYNEQFF.

V is TRBV9 and J is TRBJ2-2; TRBD1 matches 7 bases. The V gene's germline CDR1 is SGDLS and CDR2 YYNGEE. J gave up 6 bases and V 4 bases, and 15 bases lay outside the gene matches. The CDR3 sequence is 17 residues long. The CDR3: CASSSRGNRAGAGELFF. The CDR3 region has the DNA TGTGCCAGCAGCTCCAGGGGGAATCGTGCGGGTGCCGGGGAGCTGTTTTTT. Based on the CDR3 plus reference TRBV9 and TRBJ2-2, the full variable domain is DSGVTQTPKHLITATGQRVTLRCSPRSGDLSVYWYQQSLDQGLQFLIQYYNGEERAKGNILERFSAQQFPDLHSELNLSSLELGDSALYFCASSSRGNRAGAGELFFGEGSRLTVL.

The chain has TRBV28 and TRBJ2-7; the match to TRBD2 covers 11 bases. The germline gives CDR1 MDHEN, CDR2 SYDVKM. V was pared by 6 bases and J by 3 bases, with 10 bases of the junction left unmatched. The CDR3 is made up of 16 amino acids. The CDR3 here is CASSPTGLAGNYEQYF. The CDR3 region has the DNA TGTGCCAGCAGCCCAACCGGACTAGCGGGTAACTACGAGCAGTACTTC.

This clone was recorded only once. The rearrangement uses TRBV19 and TRBJ1-5; 7 positions agree with TRBD1. V was pared by 6 bases and J by 6 bases, with 8 bases of the junction left unmatched. CDR3 length: 14 amino acids. Germline loops: CDR1 LNHDA, CDR2 SQIVND (reference sequence). CDR3 DNA sequence: TGTGCCAGTAGCCCACAGGGGCCCGGTCAGCCCCAGCATTTT. Protein: CASSPQGPGQPQHF.

V gene TRBV7-2 combines with J gene TRBJ1-6; the D is unclear. Germline V gene data show CDR1 as SGHTA and CDR2 as FQGNSA. V lost 0 bases and J 5 bases, leaving 11 bases between the germline ends. This CDR3 region has 16 residues. The CDR3 protein is CASSLAARIDNSPLHF. The CDR3 bases are TGTGCCAGCAGCTTAGCCGCGAGGATAGATAATTCACCCCTCCACTTT.

This clone was observed a few times. The rearrangement joins TRBV28 to TRBJ2-7; 10 bases align to TRBD2. With V trimmed by 7 bases and J by 3 bases, 9 bases remained unmatched. The CDR3 has 15 residues. Germline V gene sequence: CDR1 MDHEN, CDR2 SYDVKM. The CDR3 region has the DNA TGTGCCAGCACTTACGGACTAGCGGAACACTACGAGCAGTACTTC. Encoded protein: CASTYGLAEHYEQYF.